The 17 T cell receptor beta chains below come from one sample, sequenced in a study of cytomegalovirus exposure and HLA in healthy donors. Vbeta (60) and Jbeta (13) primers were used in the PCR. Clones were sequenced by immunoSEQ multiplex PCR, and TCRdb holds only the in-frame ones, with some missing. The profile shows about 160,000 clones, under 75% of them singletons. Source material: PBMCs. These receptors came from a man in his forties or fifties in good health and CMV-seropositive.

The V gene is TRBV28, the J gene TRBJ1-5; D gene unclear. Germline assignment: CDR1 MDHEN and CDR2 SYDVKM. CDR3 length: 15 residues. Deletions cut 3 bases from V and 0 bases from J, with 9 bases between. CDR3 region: CASSLGGSSNQPQHF. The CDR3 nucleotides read TGTGCCAGCAGTTTGGGAGGGAGTAGCAATCAGCCCCAGCATTTT.

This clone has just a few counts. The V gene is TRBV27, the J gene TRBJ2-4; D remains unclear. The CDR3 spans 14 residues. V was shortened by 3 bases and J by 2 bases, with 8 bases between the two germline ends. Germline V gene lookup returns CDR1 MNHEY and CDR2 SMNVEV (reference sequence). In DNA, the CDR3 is TGTGCCAGCAGTTTTGGTGGCCCCAAAAACATTCAGTACTTC. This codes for CASSFGGPKNIQYF.

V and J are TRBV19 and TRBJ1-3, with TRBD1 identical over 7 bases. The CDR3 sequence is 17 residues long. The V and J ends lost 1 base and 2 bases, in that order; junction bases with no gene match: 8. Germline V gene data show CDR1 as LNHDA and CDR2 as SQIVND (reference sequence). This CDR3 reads CASSIARQGLPGNTIYF. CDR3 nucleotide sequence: TGTGCCAGTAGTATAGCCCGACAGGGCCTGCCTGGAAACACCATATATTTT.

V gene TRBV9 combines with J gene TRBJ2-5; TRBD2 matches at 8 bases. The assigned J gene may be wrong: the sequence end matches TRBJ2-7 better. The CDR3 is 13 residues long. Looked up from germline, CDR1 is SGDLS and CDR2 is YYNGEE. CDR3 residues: CASSAGGAPEQYF. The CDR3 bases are TGTGCCAGCAGCGCCGGGGGGGCGCCCGAGCAGTACTTC.

CDR3 sequence: CAWSVQTSGERETQYF. The DNA for the CDR3 is TGTGCCTGGAGTGTACAAACTAGCGGGGAAAGGGAGACCCAGTACTTC. The genes are TRBV30 and TRBJ2-5; 10 nucleotides agree with TRBD2. The CDR3 runs to 16 residues. Germline assignment: CDR1 GTSNPN and CDR2 SVGIG (reference sequence). Trimming took 0 bases from V and 5 from J; bases not matched to a gene: 9.

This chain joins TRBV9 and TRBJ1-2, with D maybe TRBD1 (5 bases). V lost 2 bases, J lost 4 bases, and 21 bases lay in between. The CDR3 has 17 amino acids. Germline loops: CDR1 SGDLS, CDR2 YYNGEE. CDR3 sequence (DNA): TGTGCCAGCAGCGTTGGGGTGGGGCAACTCTCTGGCTATGGCTACACCTTC. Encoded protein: CASSVGVGQLSGYGYTF. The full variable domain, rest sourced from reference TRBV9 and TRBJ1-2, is DSGVTQTPKHLITATGQRVTLRCSPRSGDLSVYWYQQSLDQGLQFLIQYYNGEERAKGNILERFSAQQFPDLHSELNLSSLELGDSALYFCASSVGVGQLSGYGYTFGSGTRLTVV.

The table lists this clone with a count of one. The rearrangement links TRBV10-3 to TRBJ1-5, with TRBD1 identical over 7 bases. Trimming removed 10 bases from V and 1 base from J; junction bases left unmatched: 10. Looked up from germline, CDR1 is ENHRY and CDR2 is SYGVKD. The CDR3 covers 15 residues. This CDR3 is CATRIDRDSNQPQHF. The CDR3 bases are TGTGCCACCAGAATCGACAGGGACAGCAATCAGCCCCAGCATTTT.

CDR3 in DNA: TGTGCCAGCGCCGGACGACAGGGGACGGCGGTATCCCCAAATCAGCCCCAGCATTTT. Its translation is CASAGRQGTAVSPNQPQHF. J is TRBJ1-5 and V is TRBV2, with 8 bases aligning to TRBD1. V was clipped by 8 bases and J by 4 bases; unmatched bases: 22. The CDR3 has 19 residues. Per germline, CDR1 SNHLY and CDR2 FYNNEI.

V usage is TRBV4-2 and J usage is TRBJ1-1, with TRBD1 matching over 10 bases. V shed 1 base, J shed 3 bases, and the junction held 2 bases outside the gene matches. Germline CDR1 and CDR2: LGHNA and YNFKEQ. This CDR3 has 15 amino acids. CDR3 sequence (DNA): TGTGCCAGCAGCCAAGGGGACAGGGGATACACTGAAGCTTTCTTT. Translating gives CASSQGDRGYTEAFF.

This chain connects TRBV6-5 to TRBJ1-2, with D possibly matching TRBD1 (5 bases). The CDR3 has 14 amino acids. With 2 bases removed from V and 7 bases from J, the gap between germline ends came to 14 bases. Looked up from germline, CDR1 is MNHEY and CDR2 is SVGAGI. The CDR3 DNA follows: TGTGCCAGCAGTTACCTCGGGGGAAGGGTTGGCTACACCTTC. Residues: CASSYLGGRVGYTF.

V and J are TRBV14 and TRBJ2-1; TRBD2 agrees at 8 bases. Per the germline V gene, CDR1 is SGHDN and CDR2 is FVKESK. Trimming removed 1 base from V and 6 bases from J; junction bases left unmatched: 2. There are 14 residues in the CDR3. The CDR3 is CASSQAGTSNEQFF. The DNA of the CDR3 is TGTGCCAGCAGCCAAGCTGGGACTAGCAATGAGCAGTTCTTC.

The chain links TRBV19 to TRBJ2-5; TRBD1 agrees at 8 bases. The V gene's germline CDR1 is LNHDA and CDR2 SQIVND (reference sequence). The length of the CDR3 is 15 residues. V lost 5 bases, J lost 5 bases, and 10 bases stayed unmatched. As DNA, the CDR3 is TGTGCCAGTAGTTCCTACAGGGGGAAGGGGGAGACCCAGTACTTC. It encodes CASSSYRGKGETQYF.

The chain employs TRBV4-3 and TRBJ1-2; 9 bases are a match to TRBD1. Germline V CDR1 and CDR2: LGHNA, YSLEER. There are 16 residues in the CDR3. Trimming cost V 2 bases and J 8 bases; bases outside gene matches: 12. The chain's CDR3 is CASSQRTGAPLRGYTF. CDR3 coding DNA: TGCGCCAGCAGCCAAAGGACAGGGGCCCCTCTACGCGGCTACACCTTC.

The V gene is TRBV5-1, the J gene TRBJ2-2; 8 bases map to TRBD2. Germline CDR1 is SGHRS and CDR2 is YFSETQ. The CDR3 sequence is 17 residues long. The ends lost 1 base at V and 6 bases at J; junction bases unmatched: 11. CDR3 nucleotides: TGCGCCAGCAGCTTGAGTCGCGGGGGGATTATAGCCGGGGAGCTGTTTTTT. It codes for CASSLSRGGIIAGELFF.

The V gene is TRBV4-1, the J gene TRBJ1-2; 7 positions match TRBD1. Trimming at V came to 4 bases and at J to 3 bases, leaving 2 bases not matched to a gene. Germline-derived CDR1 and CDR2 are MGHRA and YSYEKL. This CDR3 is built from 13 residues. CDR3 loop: CASSRDSYYGYTF. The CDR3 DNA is TGCGCCAGCAGCCGGGACAGTTACTATGGCTACACCTTC.

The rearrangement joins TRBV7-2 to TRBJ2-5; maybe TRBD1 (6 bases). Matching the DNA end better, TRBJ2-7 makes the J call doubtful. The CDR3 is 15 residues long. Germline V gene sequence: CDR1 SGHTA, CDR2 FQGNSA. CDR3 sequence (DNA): TGTGCCAGCAGCCCCAGGGGACGTACGTCCTACGAGCAGTACTTC. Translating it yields CASSPRGRTSYEQYF.

The CDR3 reads CASRRDSEGEQYF. CDR3 nucleotides: TGCGCCAGCAGAAGGGACTCCGAGGGGGAGCAGTACTTC. This chain connects TRBV5-1 to TRBJ2-7; possible D gene TRBD2, 6 bases. The CDR3 spans 13 residues. The germline gives CDR1 SGHRS, CDR2 YFSETQ. V lost 5 bases and J lost 7, with 16 bases in between.